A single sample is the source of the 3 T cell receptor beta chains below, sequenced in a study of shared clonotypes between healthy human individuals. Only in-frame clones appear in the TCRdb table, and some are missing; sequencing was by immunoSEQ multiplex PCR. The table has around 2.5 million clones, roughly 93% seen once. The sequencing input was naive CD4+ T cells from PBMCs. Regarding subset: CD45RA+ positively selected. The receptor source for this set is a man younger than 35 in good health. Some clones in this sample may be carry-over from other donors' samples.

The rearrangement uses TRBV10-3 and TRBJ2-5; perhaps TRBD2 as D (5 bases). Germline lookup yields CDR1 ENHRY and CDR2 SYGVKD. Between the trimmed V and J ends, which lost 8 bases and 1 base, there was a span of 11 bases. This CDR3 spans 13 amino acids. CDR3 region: CAIASSSQETQYF. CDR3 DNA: TGTGCCATCGCTTCTAGCAGCCAAGAGACCCAGTACTTC.

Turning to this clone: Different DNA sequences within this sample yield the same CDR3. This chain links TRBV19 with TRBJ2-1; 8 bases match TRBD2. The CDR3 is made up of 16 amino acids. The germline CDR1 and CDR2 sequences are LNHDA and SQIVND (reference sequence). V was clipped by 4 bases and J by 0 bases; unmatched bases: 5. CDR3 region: CASSTRLASSYNEQFF. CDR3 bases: TGTGCCAGTAGTACCCGACTAGCGAGCTCCTACAATGAGCAGTTCTTC.

The CDR3 nucleotides read TGTGCCAGCCAGACTAGCGGGAGGGGGGGAGAGACCCAGTACTTC. As protein: CASQTSGRGGETQYF. The V and J genes are TRBV28 and TRBJ2-5, with 14 bases identical to TRBD2. Germline CDR1 MDHEN, CDR2 SYDVKM. V shed 8 bases and J 4 bases; nucleotides not matched to a gene: 6. The CDR3 spans 15 residues.